The 17 T cell receptor beta chains listed next were all sequenced from one sample in a study of control samples from healthy donors and cancer patients (dated by TCRdb to the early 2020s). The library was prepared using the immunoSEQ multiplex PCR assay. Here the immuneACCESS table is served through TCRdb, limited to in-frame sequences with V and J called. Missing clones are a known gap in these copies; in checked studies unresolved V genes cover under half, and the rest lacks a known reason. The sample table records 150,000 to 200,000 clones; approximately 90% of these occur just once. The biggest ten clones account for around 11% of the sample. What was sequenced was blood. These receptors originate from a man younger than 45 in good health.

The chain links TRBV19 to TRBJ2-2; D not certain. Germline loops: CDR1 LNHDA, CDR2 SQIVND (reference sequence). V was pared by 2 bases and J by 7 bases, with 8 bases between. The CDR3 covers 13 residues. The DNA of the CDR3 is TGTGCCAGTAGTATACCGCTCAACGGGGAGCTGTTTTTT. Translation: CASSIPLNGELFF.

The genes are TRBV7-2 and TRBJ1-2; D is undetermined. In germline, CDR1 is SGHTA, CDR2 FQGNSA. The CDR3 sequence is 15 residues long. Trimming shortened V by 0 bases and J by 8 bases, and 16 bases separated the two germline ends. In nucleotides, the CDR3 is TGTGCCAGCAGCTTAGCGCGCGGTGCTAAGGAGGGCTACACCTTC. It codes for CASSLARGAKEGYTF.

This chain connects TRBV7-2 to TRBJ2-2; TRBD1 aligns across 7 bases. The CDR3 totals 15 residues. Germline V gene lookup returns CDR1 SGHTA and CDR2 FQGNSA. Losses at the gene ends were 5 bases for V and 1 base for J; bases not matched to a gene: 4. The CDR3 region is CASSPTGRNTGELFF. As DNA, the CDR3 is TGTGCCAGCAGCCCGACAGGGCGGAACACCGGGGAGCTGTTTTTT.

This clone was counted once. The chain uses TRBV7-3 and TRBJ2-2; the D gene is possibly TRBD2 (6 bases). V lost 2 bases and J lost 5, with 9 bases in between. Germline V gene data show CDR1 as SGHTA and CDR2 as FQGTGA. CDR3 length equals 14 residues. CDR3 sequence (DNA): TGTGCCAGCAGCTTAGCGGGACCGACCGGGGAGCTGTTTTTT. This encodes CASSLAGPTGELFF. The variable domain in full, completed from reference TRBV7-3 and TRBJ2-2, reads GAGVSQTPSNKVTEKGKYVELRCDPISGHTALYWYRQSLGQGPEFLIYFQGTGAADDSGLPNDRFFAVRPEGSVSTLKIQRTERGDSAVYLCASSLAGPTGELFFGEGSRLTVL.

The V gene is TRBV3-1 (or the pseudogene TRBV3-2), the J gene TRBJ2-5, with D unresolved. This CDR3 is 14 amino acids long. V lost 3 bases, J lost 8 bases, and 16 bases lay in between. The germline V gene has CDR1 LGHDT and CDR2 YNNKEL (reference sequence). CDR3 DNA sequence: TGTGCCAGCAGCCAGCCCCCCGCTGTTCGCACCCAGTACTTC. It specifies CASSQPPAVRTQYF.

This clone was observed once. The chain is built from TRBV7-3 and TRBJ2-3; unclear D gene. The CDR3 is made up of 13 amino acids. CDR1 and CDR2 (germline): SGHTA, FQGTGA. V was trimmed by 2 bases and J by 4 bases, leaving 7 bases between them. The CDR3 protein is CASSLQGSDTQYF. In nucleotides, the CDR3 is TGTGCCAGCAGCTTACAAGGCTCAGATACGCAGTATTTT. Based on the CDR3 plus reference TRBV7-3 and TRBJ2-3, the full variable domain is GAGVSQTPSNKVTEKGKYVELRCDPISGHTALYWYRQSLGQGPEFLIYFQGTGAADDSGLPNDRFFAVRPEGSVSTLKIQRTERGDSAVYLCASSLQGSDTQYFGPGTRLTVL.

The genes are TRBV6-4 and TRBJ1-1; tentative D call: TRBD1 (5 bases). V was pared by 6 bases and J by 3 bases, with 14 bases between. The CDR3 spans 14 residues. From germline, CDR1 is MRHNA and CDR2 SNTAGT. In DNA form, the CDR3 reads TGTGCCAGCAGAAGGGACTTAGGAGACACTGAAGCTTTCTTT. This translates into CASRRDLGDTEAFF.

The J gene is TRBJ2-6, the V gene TRBV25-1; tentatively, D is TRBD1 or TRBD2 (5 bases each). The CDR3 length is 15 residues. The germline V gene encodes CDR1 MGHDK and CDR2 SYGVNS. Trimming removed 4 bases at V and 1 base at J, with 8 bases between. The CDR3 protein is CASSGGGSGANVLTF. The CDR3 DNA is TGTGCCAGCAGTGGGGGCGGGTCTGGGGCCAACGTCCTGACTTTC.

This chain connects TRBV5-6 to TRBJ2-7, with 8 bases fitting TRBD2. Per germline, CDR1 SGHDT and CDR2 YYEEEE. This CDR3 has 14 amino acids. V shed 6 bases and J 6 bases; nucleotides not matched to a gene: 11. The CDR3 DNA is TGTGCCAGCACCGGGACTAGATTCCTTCGCGAGCAGTACTTC. Amino acid sequence: CASTGTRFLREQYF. Full variable domain (missing parts from reference TRBV5-6 and TRBJ2-7): DAGVTQSPTHLIKTRGQQVTLRCSPKSGHDTVSWYQQALGQGPQFIFQYYEEEERQRGNFPDRFSGHQFPNYSSELNVNALLLGDSALYLCASTGTRFLREQYFGPGTRLTVT.

This chain uses TRBV3-1 (or the pseudogene TRBV3-2) with TRBJ2-3, with 12 positions matching TRBD2. The germline V gene has CDR1 LGHDT and CDR2 YNNKEL (reference sequence). This CDR3 has 16 amino acids. After removal of 5 bases from V and 7 bases from J, the junction contained 10 bases not matched to a gene. CDR3 sequence (DNA): TGTGCCAGCAGCGACACTAGCGGGGGGTCCCGCTATACGCAGTATTTT. This encodes CASSDTSGGSRYTQYF.

On this clone itself: Germline and junction disagree at one end, which may indicate a read error. The chain combines TRBV27 with TRBJ1-5, with unresolved D. This CDR3 is built from 15 residues. Germline CDR1 is MNHEY and CDR2 is SMNVEV (reference sequence). The CDR3 region has the DNA TGTGCCAGCGGTTTATCGCCCACACATAATCAGCCCCAGCATTTT. This codes for CASGLSPTHNQPQHF.

This clone has only a few counts. The V call is TRBV6-1, the J call TRBJ2-7, with TRBD2 identical over 8 bases. This CDR3 is built from 15 residues. Trimming at V came to 0 bases and at J to 5 bases, leaving 6 bases not matched to a gene. CDR1 is MNHNS and CDR2 is SASEGT in the germline V gene. The CDR3 spells CASSEARGGLHEQYF. The DNA of the CDR3 is TGTGCCAGCAGTGAAGCACGGGGGGGCCTCCACGAGCAGTACTTC.

The chain uses TRBV2 and TRBJ2-7; D possibly uses TRBD1 or TRBD2 (6 bases each). V lost 5 bases and J lost 3, with 20 bases in between. The CDR3 totals 16 residues. The germline V gene encodes CDR1 SNHLY and CDR2 FYNNEI. The CDR3 protein is CASSREGLGGNYEQYF. CDR3 DNA: TGTGCCAGCAGTAGGGAAGGTCTAGGGGGGAACTACGAGCAGTACTTC.

This chain connects TRBV15 to TRBJ1-2, with 7 bases matching TRBD1. CDR1 is LNHNV, CDR2 YYDKDF, per germline (reference sequence). The V gene end was trimmed by 1 base and the J gene end by 0 bases; junction bases not matched to a gene: 5. The CDR3 consists of 16 residues. CDR3 region: CATSRAGQESNYGYTF. The CDR3 DNA follows: TGTGCCACCAGCAGAGCAGGACAGGAGTCTAACTATGGCTACACCTTC.

The J gene is TRBJ2-2, the V gene TRBV7-9; D gene ambiguous. CDR3 size: 14 residues. Trimming removed 5 bases at V and 2 bases at J, with 9 bases between. CDR1 and CDR2 (germline): SEHNR, FQNEAQ (reference sequence). For the CDR3, the DNA is TGTGCCAGCAGCCTTAAGACTAACACCGGGGAGCTGTTTTTT. Translating it yields CASSLKTNTGELFF.

V is TRBV20-1 and J is TRBJ2-5; 7 bases align to TRBD2. V dropped 3 bases and J dropped 6; count of bases not matched to a gene: 1. Germline V gene data show CDR1 as DFQATT and CDR2 as SNEGSKA (reference sequence). The CDR3 runs 11 residues. The CDR3 sequence: CSASGGKTQYF. CDR3 nucleotide sequence: TGCAGTGCTAGCGGGGGGAAGACCCAGTACTTC.

V and J are TRBV7-9 and TRBJ1-5, with 7 bases matching TRBD1. The CDR3 consists of 15 residues. Trimming removed 0 bases from V and 4 bases from J; junction bases left unmatched: 3. The germline gives CDR1 SEHNR, CDR2 FQNEAQ (reference sequence). CDR3 in DNA: TGTGCCAGCAGCTTAGCAGGGGGCGCGAATCAGCCCCAGCATTTT. Its translation: CASSLAGGANQPQHF. Full variable domain (rest looked up from reference TRBV7-9 and TRBJ1-5): DTGVSQNPRHKITKRGQNVTFRCDPISEHNRLYWYRQTLGQGPEFLTYFQNEAQLEKSRLLSDRFSAERPKGSFSTLEIQRTEQGDSAMYLCASSLAGGANQPQHFGDGTRLSIL.